The rows below give T cell receptor beta chains drawn from one sample of a study of T-cell reconstitution after alpha-beta-depleted transplantation in children. MiXCR, run by TCRdb on the PCR reads, gives a single entry per CDR3 protein. This sample carries around 450,000 distinct CDR3 sequences, 43% of them seen once, and the ten largest clones take under 30%. The sequenced sample was PBMCs, obtained before TCRalphabeta/CD19-depleted stem cell transplant. Receptors originate from a girl between 2 and 10 years old with aplastic anemia, due to receive a stem cell transplant. The CDR3 runs from the conserved cysteine through the conserved F or W. D genes are given only for firm matches. Some rows mark clone size as missing; the rest say once, few, many or name a class of expanded clone.

NA	NA	TRBV5-6	TRBJ2-1	CASSLSSDGYSYNEQFF	TGTGCCAGCAGCCTCTCGAGTGATGGTTACTCCTACAATGAGCAGTTCTTC
NA	NA	TRBV20-1	TRBJ2-3	CSAPRLVAADTQYF	TGCAGTGCGCCGCGGTTGGTGGCGGCAGATACGCAGTATTTT
NA	NA	TRBV27	TRBJ1-1	CASSFYPFRGGAEAFF	TGTGCCAGCAGTTTCTACCCTTTCAGGGGAGGGGCTGAAGCTTTCTTT
once	TRBD2	TRBV25-1	TRBJ2-5	CASSESGGGRTQYF	TGTGCCAGCAGTGAATCGGGGGGAGGGCGGACCCAGTACTTC
NA	NA	TRBV7-2	TRBJ2-3	CASSSRGRSLDTQYF	TGTGCCAGCAGCTCCCGGGGCCGATCTTTGGATACGCAGTATTTT
few	TRBD2	TRBV4-3	TRBJ2-7	CASSQASGTSGYEQYF	TGCGCCAGCAGCCAAGCATCCGGGACTAGCGGCTACGAGCAGTACTTC
once	NA	TRBV10-3	TRBJ2-5	CAISEAEARAETQYF	TGTGCCATCAGTGAGGCGGAGGCCAGGGCGGAGACCCAGTACTTC
NA	TRBD1	TRBV6-2/TRBV6-3	TRBJ2-5	CASRREASVDRGQETQYF	TGTGCCAGCAGGCGAGAGGCCTCGGTGGACAGGGGCCAAGAGACCCAGTACTTC
NA	TRBD2	TRBV12-3/TRBV12-4	TRBJ2-7	CASGGGSSYEQYF	TGTGCCAGCGGGGGAGGGAGCTCCTACGAGCAGTACTTC
NA	TRBD1	TRBV7-2	TRBJ2-7	CASSWDRGGGQYF	TGTGCCAGCAGCTGGGACAGGGGGGGCGGGCAGTACTTC
NA	TRBD2	TRBV7-2	TRBJ2-3	CASSPMGRADTQYF	TGTGCCAGCAGCCCGATGGGGAGGGCAGATACGCAGTATTTT
NA	TRBD1	TRBV5-6	TRBJ2-1	CASSSTGTGEYEQFF	TGTGCCAGCAGCTCAACCGGGACAGGGGAATATGAGCAGTTCTTC
many	TRBD2	TRBV7-8	TRBJ2-3	CASSLSLAGPITDTQYF	TGTGCCAGCAGCTTATCTTTAGCGGGGCCGATCACAGATACGCAGTATTTT
NA	NA	TRBV18	TRBJ2-4	CASSPPAARNIQYF	TGTGCCAGCTCACCACCAGCGGCGAGGAACATTCAGTACTTC
few	TRBD2	TRBV12-3/TRBV12-4	TRBJ2-4	CASSFWAMTSSQNIQYF	TGTGCCAGCAGTTTTTGGGCCATGACTAGCTCCCAAAACATTCAGTACTTC
NA	NA	TRBV19	TRBJ2-3	CASTACGIADTQYF	TGTGCCAGTACTGCTTGCGGGATTGCAGATACGCAGTATTTT
once	TRBD1	TRBV7-9	TRBJ2-7	CASSLAGDRSSTYEQYF	TGTGCCAGCAGCTTAGCAGGGGACAGGTCTTCTACCTACGAGCAGTACTTC
NA	NA	TRBV7-3	TRBJ2-7	CASSPRRGDSEQYF	TGTGCCAGCAGCCCGCGGAGGGGGGATTCCGAGCAGTACTTC
NA	TRBD1	TRBV10-3	TRBJ2-7	CAISGRTGGIYEQYF	TGTGCCATCAGTGGAAGGACAGGGGGCATATACGAGCAGTACTTC
NA	NA	TRBV7-9	TRBJ2-7	CASAQGTYEQYF	TGTGCCAGTGCCCAGGGGACCTACGAGCAGTACTTC
NA	TRBD2	TRBV20-1	TRBJ2-5	CSALRAGPETQYF	TGCAGTGCCCTTAGAGCGGGGCCAGAGACCCAGTACTTC
NA	NA	TRBV20-1	TRBJ2-2	CIGVSNVFGELFF	TGCATTGGAGTATCCAACGTTTTCGGGGAGCTGTTTTTT
NA	TRBD2	TRBV7-9	TRBJ2-5	CASSPPSERGTMRTQYF	TGTGCCAGCAGCCCGCCCTCGGAGCGGGGGACCATGAGGACCCAGTACTTC
NA	NA	TRBV30	TRBJ1-2	CAWRDSYGYTF	TGTGCCTGGAGGGACAGCTATGGCTACACCTTC
many	TRBD2	TRBV7-9	TRBJ2-7	CASSLGTSGIDEQYF	TGTGCCAGCAGCTTAGGTACTAGCGGTATCGACGAGCAGTACTTC
NA	TRBD1	TRBV6-5	TRBJ2-7	CASSFRDRAHEQYF	TGTGCCAGCAGTTTTCGGGACAGGGCCCACGAGCAGTACTTC
many	NA	TRBV25-1	TRBJ2-1	CASSPGNEQFF	TGTGCCAGCAGTCCAGGGAATGAGCAGTTCTTC
NA	NA	TRBV20-1	TRBJ1-6	CSASRYRASSYNSPLHF	TGCAGTGCCTCAAGATACAGGGCTAGCTCCTATAATTCACCCCTCCACTTT
NA	NA	TRBV30	TRBJ2-1	CAWSGGTGSSYNEQFF	TGTGCCTGGAGTGGAGGGACTGGAAGCTCCTACAATGAGCAGTTCTTC
NA	NA	TRBV27	TRBJ1-1	CASSLGRFTEAFF	TGTGCCAGCAGTTTAGGGAGATTCACTGAAGCTTTCTTT
few	TRBD1	TRBV5-1	TRBJ1-1	CASSTGQGNTEAFF	TGCGCCAGCAGCACAGGACAGGGAAACACTGAAGCTTTCTTT
NA	NA	TRBV20-1	TRBJ1-2	CSARPSTGVGTAGYTF	TGCAGTGCTAGGCCTAGCACGGGAGTCGGGACGGCCGGCTACACCTTC
few	NA	TRBV29-1	TRBJ2-1	CSVENVGGPLPTSSYNEQFF	TGCAGCGTTGAGAATGTAGGTGGGCCGCTACCAACGAGCTCCTACAATGAGCAGTTCTTC
NA	NA	TRBV28	TRBJ2-7	CASSTPGRGDYEQYF	TGTGCCAGCAGTACACCAGGGAGGGGGGACTACGAGCAGTACTTC
NA	NA	TRBV5-1	TRBJ2-6	CASSFSLAGANVLTF	TGCGCCAGCAGCTTTTCGTTGGCTGGGGCCAACGTCCTGACTTTC
many	NA	TRBV28	TRBJ1-2	CASSRRVPGVLGYTF	TGTGCCAGCAGTCGAAGGGTTCCAGGGGTTCTGGGCTACACCTTC
few	NA	TRBV20-1	TRBJ2-3	CSAKIPRTTDTQYF	TGCAGTGCTAAGATCCCTCGAACCACAGATACGCAGTATTTT
NA	TRBD2	TRBV20-1	TRBJ2-2	CSARAAGVTGELFF	TGCAGTGCTAGAGCAGCGGGAGTTACCGGGGAGCTGTTTTTT
many	TRBD1	TRBV5-1	TRBJ2-7	CASSSPGQGLHEQYF	TGCGCCAGCAGCTCACCGGGACAGGGGCTCCACGAGCAGTACTTC
NA	NA	TRBV5-1	TRBJ2-2	CASSLDQINTGELFF	TGCGCCAGCAGCTTGGACCAGATCAACACCGGGGAGCTGTTTTTT
NA	TRBD2	TRBV20-1	TRBJ2-1	CSAEGGLAGEGPHNEQFF	TGCAGTGCTGAAGGGGGCCTAGCGGGGGAAGGCCCTCACAATGAGCAGTTCTTC
many	TRBD1	TRBV29-1	TRBJ2-7	CSVEPAGGYEQYF	TGCAGCGTTGAACCCGCAGGGGGCTACGAGCAGTACTTC
NA	NA	TRBV5-1	TRBJ2-3	CASSLLLQVTDTQYF	TGCGCCAGCAGCTTACTCCTTCAGGTCACAGATACGCAGTATTTT
NA	TRBD1	TRBV6-2/TRBV6-3	TRBJ2-7	CASSFPRDRYYEQYF	TGTGCCAGCAGCTTCCCCCGGGACAGGTATTACGAGCAGTACTTC
NA	NA	TRBV20-1	TRBJ2-7	CSARSSFKGSYEQYF	TGCAGTGCTAGGTCCTCCTTTAAGGGCTCCTACGAGCAGTACTTC